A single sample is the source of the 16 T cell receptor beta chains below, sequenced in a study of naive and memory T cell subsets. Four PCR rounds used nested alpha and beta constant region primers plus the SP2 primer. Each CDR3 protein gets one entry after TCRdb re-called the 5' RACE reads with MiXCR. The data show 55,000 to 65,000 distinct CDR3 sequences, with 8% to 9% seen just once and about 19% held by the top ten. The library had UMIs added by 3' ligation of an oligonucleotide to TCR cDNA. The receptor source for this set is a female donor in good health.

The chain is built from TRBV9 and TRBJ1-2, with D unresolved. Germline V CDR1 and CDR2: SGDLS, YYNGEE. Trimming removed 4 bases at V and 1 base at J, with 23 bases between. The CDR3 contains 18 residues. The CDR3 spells CASSRLRAKQLLNYGYTF. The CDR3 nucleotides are TGTGCCAGCAGCCGCTTAAGAGCCAAGCAACTACTTAACTATGGCTACACCTTC. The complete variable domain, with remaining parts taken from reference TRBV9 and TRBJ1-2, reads DSGVTQTPKHLITATGQRVTLRCSPRSGDLSVYWYQQSLDQGLQFLIQYYNGEERAKGNILERFSAQQFPDLHSELNLSSLELGDSALYFCASSRLRAKQLLNYGYTFGSGTRLTVV.

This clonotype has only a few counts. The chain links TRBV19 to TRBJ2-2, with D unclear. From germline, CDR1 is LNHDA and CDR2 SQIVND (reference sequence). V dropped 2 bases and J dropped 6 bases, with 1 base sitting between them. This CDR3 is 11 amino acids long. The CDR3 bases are TGTGCCAGTAGTATACCCGGGGAGCTGTTTTTT. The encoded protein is CASSIPGELFF.

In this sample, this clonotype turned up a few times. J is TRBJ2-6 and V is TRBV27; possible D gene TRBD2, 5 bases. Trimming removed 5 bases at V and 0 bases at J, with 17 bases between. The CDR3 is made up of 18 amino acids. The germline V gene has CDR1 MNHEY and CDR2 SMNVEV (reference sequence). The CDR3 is CASSGERRYLSGANVLTF. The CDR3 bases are TGTGCCAGCAGTGGGGAGAGACGGTACCTCTCTGGGGCCAACGTCCTGACTTTC. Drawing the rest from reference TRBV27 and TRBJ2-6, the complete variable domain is EAQVTQNPRYLITVTGKKLTVTCSQNMNHEYMSWYRQDPGLGLRQIYYSMNVEVTDKGDVPEGYKVSRKEKRNFPLILESPSPNQTSLYFCASSGERRYLSGANVLTFGAGSRLTVL.

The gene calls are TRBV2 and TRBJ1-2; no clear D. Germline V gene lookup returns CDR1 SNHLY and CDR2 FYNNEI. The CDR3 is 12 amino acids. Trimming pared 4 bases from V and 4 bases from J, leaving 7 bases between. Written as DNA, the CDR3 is TGTGCCAGCAGTGTACCAAGCTATGGCTACACCTTC. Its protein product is CASSVPSYGYTF.

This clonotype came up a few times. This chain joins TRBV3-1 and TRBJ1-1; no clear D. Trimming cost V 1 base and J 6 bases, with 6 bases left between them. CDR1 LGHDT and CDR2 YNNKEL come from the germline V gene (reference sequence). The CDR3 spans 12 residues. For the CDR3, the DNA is TGTGCCAGCAGCCAAGTGGCGGCTGAAGCTTTCTTT. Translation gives CASSQVAAEAFF.

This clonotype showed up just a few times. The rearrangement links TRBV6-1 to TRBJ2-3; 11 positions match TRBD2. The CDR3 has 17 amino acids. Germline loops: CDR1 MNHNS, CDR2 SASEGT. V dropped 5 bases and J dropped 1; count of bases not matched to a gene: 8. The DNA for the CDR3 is TGTGCCAGCAGTCCCGGGACTAGCGGCGTGGGCACAGATACGCAGTATTTT. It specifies CASSPGTSGVGTDTQYF.

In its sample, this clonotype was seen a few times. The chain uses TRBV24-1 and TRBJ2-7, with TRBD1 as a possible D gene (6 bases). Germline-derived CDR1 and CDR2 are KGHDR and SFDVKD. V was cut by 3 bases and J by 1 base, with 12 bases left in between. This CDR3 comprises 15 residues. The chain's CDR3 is CATSDPRTASYEQYF. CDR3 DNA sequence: TGTGCCACCAGTGATCCCCGGACAGCATCCTACGAGCAGTACTTC.

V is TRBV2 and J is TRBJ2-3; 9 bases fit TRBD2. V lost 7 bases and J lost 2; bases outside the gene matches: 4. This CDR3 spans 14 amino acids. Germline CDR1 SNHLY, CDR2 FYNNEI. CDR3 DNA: TGTGCCAGCAAGGCTAGCGGGGTCACAGATACGCAGTATTTT. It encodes CASKASGVTDTQYF.

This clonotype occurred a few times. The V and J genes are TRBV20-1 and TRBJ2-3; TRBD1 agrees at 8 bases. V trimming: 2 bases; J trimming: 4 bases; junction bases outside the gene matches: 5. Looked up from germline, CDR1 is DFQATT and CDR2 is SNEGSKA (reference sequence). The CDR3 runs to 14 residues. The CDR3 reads CSARIGQGPDTQYF. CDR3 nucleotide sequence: TGCAGTGCTAGAATAGGACAGGGACCAGATACGCAGTATTTT.

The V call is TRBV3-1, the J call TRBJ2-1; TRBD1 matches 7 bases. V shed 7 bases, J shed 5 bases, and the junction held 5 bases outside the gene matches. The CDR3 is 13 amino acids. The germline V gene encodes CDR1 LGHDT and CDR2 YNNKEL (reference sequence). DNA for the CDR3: TGTGCCAGCACCCGGGACAGAAACAATGAGCAGTTCTTC. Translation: CASTRDRNNEQFF.

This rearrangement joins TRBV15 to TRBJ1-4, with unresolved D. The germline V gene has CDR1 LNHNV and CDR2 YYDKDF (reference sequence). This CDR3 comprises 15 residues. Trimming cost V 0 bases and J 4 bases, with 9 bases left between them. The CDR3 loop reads CATSRDGRLNEKLFF. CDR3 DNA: TGTGCCACCAGCAGAGATGGCCGCCTTAATGAAAAACTGTTTTTT.

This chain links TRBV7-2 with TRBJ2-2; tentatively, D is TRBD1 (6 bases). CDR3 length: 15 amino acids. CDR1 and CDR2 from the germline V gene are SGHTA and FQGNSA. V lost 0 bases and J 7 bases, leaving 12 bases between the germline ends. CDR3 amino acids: CASSLATGLGGELFF. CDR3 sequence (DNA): TGTGCCAGCAGCTTAGCCACAGGGCTAGGCGGGGAGCTGTTTTTT. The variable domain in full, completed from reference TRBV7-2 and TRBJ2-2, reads GAGVSQSPSNKVTEKGKDVELRCDPISGHTALYWYRQSLGQGLEFLIYFQGNSAPDKSGLPSDRFSAERTGGSVSTLTIQRTQQEDSAVYLCASSLATGLGGELFFGEGSRLTVL.

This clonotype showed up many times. CDR3 nucleotides: TGCAGTGCTAGGCGAGGACGGCATGGATATAATTCACCCCTCCACTTT. Residues: CSARRGRHGYNSPLHF. This chain uses TRBV20-1 with TRBJ1-6, with D unclear. Germline V CDR1 and CDR2: DFQATT, SNEGSKA (reference sequence). The V end was cut by 3 bases, the J end by 4 bases, with 16 bases between. This CDR3 is built from 16 residues.

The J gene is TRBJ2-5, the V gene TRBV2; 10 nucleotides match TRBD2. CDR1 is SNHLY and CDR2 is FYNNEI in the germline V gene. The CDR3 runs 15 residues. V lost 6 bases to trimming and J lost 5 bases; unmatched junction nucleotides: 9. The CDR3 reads CASRELAGAGETQYF. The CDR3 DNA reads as TGTGCCAGCAGGGAGCTAGCGGGAGCCGGGGAGACCCAGTACTTC.

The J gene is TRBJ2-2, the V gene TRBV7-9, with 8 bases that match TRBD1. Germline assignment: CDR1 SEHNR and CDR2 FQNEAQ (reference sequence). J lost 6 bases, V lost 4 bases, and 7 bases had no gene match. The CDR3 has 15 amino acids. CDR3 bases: TGTGCCAGCAGCTACGGACAGGGTGTCGCCGGGGAGCTGTTTTTT. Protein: CASSYGQGVAGELFF.

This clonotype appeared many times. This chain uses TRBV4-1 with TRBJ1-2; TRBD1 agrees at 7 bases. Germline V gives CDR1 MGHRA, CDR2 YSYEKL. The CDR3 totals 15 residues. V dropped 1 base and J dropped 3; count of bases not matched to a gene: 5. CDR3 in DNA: TGCGCCAGCAGCCAAGTAACAGGGGAGCACTATGGCTACACCTTC. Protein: CASSQVTGEHYGYTF.